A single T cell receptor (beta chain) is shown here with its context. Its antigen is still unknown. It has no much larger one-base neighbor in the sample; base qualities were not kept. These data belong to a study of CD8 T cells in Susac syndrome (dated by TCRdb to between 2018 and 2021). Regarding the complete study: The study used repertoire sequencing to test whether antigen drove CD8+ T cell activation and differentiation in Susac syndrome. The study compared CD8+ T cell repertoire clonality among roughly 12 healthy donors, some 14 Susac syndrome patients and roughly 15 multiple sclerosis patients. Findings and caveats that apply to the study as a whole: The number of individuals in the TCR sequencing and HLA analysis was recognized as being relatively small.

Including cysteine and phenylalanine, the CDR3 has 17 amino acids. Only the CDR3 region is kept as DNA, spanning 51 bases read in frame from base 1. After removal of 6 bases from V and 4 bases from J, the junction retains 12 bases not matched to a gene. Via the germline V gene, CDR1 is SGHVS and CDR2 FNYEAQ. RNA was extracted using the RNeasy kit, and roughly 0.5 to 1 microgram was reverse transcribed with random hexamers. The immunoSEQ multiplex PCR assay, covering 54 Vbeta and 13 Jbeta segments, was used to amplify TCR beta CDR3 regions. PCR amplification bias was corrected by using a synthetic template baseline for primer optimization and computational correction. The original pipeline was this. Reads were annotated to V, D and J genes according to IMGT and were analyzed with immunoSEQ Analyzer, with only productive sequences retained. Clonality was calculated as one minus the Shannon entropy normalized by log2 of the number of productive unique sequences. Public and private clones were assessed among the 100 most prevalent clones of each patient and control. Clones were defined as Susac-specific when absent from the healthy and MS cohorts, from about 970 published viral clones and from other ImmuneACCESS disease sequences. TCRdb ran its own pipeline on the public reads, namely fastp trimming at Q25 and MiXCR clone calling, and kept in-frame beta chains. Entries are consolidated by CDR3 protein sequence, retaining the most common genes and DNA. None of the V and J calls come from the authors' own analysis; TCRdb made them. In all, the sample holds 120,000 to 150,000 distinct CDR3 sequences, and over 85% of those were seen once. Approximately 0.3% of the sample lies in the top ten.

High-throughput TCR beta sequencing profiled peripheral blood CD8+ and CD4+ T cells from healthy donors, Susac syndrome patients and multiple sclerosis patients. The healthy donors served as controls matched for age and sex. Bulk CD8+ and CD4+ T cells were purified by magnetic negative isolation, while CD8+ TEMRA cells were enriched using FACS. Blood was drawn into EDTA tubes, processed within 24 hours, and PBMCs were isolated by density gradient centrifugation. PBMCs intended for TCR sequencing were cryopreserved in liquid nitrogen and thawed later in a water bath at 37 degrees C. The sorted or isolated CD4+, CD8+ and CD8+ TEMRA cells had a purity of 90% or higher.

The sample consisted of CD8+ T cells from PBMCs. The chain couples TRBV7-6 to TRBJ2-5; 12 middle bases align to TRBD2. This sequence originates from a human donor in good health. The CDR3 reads CASSFTTSGRRSETQYF. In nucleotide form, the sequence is TGTGCCAGCAGTTTCACGACTAGCGGGAGACGGTCAGAGACCCAGTACTTC. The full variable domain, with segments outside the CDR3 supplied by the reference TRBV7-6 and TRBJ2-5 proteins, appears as GAGVSQSPRYKVTKRGQDVALRCDPISGHVSLYWYRQALGQGPEFLTYFNYEAQQDKSGLPNDRFSAERPEGSISTLTIQRTEQRDSAMYRCASSFTTSGRRSETQYFGPGTRLLVL.